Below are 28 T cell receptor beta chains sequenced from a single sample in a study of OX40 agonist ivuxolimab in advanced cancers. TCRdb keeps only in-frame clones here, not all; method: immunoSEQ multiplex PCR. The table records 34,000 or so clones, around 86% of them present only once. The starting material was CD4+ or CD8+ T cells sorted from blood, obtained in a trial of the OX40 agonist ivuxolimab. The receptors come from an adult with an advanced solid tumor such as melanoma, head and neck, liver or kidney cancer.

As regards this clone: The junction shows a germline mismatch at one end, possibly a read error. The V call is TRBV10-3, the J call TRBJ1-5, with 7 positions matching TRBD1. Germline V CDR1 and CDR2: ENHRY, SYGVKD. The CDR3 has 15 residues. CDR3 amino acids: CASSDPDRVAQPQHF. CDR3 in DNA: TGTGCCAGCAGTGACCCCGACAGGGTGGCTCAGCCCCAGCATTTT.

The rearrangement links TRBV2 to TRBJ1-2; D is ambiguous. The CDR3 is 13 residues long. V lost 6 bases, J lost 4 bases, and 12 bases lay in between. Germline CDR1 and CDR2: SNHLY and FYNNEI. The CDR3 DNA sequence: TGTGCCAGCAGAGGCTACTCGTCCTATGGCTACACCTTC. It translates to CASRGYSSYGYTF.

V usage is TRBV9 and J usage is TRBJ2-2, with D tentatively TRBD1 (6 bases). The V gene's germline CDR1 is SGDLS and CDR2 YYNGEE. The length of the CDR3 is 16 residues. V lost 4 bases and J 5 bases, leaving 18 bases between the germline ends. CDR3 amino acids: CASSHPTITGTGELFF. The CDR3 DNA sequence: TGTGCCAGCAGCCACCCTACGATAACAGGGACCGGGGAGCTGTTTTTT.

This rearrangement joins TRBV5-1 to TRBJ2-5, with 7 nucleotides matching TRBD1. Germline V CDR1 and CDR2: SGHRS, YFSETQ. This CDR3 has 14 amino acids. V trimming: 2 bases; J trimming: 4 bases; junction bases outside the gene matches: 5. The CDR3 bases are TGCGCCAGCAGCTTCCAGGGGGAAGGAGAGACCCAGTACTTC. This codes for CASSFQGEGETQYF.

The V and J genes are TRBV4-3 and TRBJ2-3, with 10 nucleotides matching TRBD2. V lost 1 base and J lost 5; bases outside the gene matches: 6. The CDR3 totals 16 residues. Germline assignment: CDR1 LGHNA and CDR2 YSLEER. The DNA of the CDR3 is TGCGCCAGCAGCCAAGGGCTAGCGGGAGTGATAGATACGCAGTATTTT. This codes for CASSQGLAGVIDTQYF.

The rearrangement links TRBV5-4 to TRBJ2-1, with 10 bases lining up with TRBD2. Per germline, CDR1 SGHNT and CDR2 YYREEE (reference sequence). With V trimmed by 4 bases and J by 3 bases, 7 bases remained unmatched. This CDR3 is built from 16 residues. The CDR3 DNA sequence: TGTGCCAGCAGCCCACCCGGGACTAGCGACTACAATGAGCAGTTCTTC. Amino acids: CASSPPGTSDYNEQFF. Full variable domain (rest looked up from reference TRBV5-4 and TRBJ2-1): ETGVTQSPTHLIKTRGQQVTLRCSSQSGHNTVSWYQQALGQGPQFIFQYYREEENGRGNFPPRFSGLQFPNYSSELNVNALELDDSALYLCASSPPGTSDYNEQFFGPGTRLTVL.

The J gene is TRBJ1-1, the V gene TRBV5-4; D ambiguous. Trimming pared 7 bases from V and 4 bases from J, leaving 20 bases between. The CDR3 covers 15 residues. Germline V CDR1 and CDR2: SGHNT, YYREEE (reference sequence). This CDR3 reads CASSGGGSLGTEAFF. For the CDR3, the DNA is TGTGCCAGCTCTGGTGGTGGCTCATTGGGCACTGAAGCTTTCTTT.

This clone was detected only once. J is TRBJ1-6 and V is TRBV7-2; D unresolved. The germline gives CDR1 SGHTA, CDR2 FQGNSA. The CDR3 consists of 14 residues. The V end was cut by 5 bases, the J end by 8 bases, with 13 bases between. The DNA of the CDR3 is TGTGCCAGCAGCCCCGGTAGGTCGTATTCACCCCTCCACTTT. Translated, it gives CASSPGRSYSPLHF.

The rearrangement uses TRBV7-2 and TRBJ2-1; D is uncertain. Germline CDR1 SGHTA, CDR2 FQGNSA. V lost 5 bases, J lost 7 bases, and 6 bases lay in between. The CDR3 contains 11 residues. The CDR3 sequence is CASSPWNEQFF. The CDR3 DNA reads TGTGCCAGCAGCCCTTGGAATGAGCAGTTCTTC.

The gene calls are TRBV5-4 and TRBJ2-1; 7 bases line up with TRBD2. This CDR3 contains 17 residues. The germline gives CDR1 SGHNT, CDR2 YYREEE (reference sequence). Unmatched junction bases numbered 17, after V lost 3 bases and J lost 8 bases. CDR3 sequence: CASSSTPLASLLYEQFF. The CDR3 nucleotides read TGTGCCAGCAGCTCGACTCCACTAGCGTCTCTACTCTATGAGCAGTTCTTC.

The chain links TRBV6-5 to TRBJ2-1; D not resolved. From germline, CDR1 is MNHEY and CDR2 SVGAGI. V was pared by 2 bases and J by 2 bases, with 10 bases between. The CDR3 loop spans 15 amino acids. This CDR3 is CASSYGPPTYNEQFF. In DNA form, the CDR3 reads TGTGCCAGCAGTTACGGGCCGCCTACCTACAATGAGCAGTTCTTC.

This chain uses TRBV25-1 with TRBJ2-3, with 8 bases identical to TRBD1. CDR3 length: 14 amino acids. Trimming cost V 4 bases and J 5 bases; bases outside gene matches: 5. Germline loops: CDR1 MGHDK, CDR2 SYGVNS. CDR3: CASSVQGAKDTQYF. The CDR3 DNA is TGTGCCAGCAGTGTTCAGGGGGCGAAAGATACGCAGTATTTT.

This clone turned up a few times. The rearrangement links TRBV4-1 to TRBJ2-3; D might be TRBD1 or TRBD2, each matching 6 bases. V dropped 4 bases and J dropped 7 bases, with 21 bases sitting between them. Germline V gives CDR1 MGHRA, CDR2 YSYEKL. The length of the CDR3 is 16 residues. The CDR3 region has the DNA TGCGCCAGCAGCCGAGAGGGAACAGGGACTCCATATACGCAGTATTTT. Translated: CASSREGTGTPYTQYF.

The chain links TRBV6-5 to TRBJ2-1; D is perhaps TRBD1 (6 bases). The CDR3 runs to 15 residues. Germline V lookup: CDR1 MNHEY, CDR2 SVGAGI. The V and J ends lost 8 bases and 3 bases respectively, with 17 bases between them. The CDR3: CASRKAQGNYNEQFF. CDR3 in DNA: TGTGCCAGCCGAAAAGCACAGGGAAACTACAATGAGCAGTTCTTC.

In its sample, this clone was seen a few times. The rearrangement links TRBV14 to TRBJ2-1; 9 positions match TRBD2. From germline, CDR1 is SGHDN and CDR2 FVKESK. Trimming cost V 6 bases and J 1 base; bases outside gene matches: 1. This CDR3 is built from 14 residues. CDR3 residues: CASSSGSSYNEQFF. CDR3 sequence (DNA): TGTGCCAGCAGTAGCGGGAGTTCCTACAATGAGCAGTTCTTC.

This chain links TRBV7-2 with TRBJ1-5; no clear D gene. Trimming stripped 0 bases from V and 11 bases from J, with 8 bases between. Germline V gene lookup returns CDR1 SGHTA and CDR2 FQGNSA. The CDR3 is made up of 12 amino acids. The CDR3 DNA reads TGTGCCAGCAGCTTAGCAGTGGGAGCCCAGCATTTT. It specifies CASSLAVGAQHF.

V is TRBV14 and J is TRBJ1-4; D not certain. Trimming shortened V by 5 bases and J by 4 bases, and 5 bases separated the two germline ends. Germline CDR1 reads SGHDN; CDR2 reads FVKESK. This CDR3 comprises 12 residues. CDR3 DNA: TGTGCCAGCAGCAGGAATAATGAAAAACTGTTTTTT. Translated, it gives CASSRNNEKLFF.

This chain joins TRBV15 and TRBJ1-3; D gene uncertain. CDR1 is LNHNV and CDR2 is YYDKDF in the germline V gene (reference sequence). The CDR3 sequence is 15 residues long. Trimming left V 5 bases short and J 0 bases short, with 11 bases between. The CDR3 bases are TGTGCCACCAGCTTCGGACCGAACTCTGGAAACACCATATATTTT. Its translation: CATSFGPNSGNTIYF.

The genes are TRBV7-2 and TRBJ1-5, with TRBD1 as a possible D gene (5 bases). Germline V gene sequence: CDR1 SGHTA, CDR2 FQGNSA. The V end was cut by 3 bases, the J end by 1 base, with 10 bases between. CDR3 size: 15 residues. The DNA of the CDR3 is TGTGCCAGCAGCTTCCAGGGCCTAAGCAATCAGCCCCAGCATTTT. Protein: CASSFQGLSNQPQHF.

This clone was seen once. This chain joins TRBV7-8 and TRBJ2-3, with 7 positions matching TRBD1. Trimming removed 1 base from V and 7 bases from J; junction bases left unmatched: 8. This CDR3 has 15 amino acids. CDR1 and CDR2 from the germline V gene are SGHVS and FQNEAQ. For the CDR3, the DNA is TGTGCCAGCAGCTTAGAGGGGGCCGCGAGGCATACGCAGTATTTT. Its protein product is CASSLEGAARHTQYF.

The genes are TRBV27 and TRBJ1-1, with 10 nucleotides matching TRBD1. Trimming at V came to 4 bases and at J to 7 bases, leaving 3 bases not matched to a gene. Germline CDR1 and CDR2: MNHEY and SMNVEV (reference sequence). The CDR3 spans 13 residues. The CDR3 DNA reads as TGTGCCAGCAGTTCCGGACAGGGGGATGAAGCTTTCTTT. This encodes CASSSGQGDEAFF.

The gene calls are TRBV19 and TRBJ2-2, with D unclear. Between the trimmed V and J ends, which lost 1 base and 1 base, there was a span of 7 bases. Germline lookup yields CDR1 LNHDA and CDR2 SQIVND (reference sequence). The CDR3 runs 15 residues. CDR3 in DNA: TGTGCCAGTAGTATAGTCTTTAGGAACACCGGGGAGCTGTTTTTT. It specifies CASSIVFRNTGELFF.

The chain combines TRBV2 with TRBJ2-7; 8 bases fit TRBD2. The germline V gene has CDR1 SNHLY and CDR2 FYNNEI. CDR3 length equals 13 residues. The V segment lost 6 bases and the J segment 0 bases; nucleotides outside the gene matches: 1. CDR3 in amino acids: CASRLAGSYEQYF. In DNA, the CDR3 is TGTGCCAGCAGGCTAGCGGGCTCCTACGAGCAGTACTTC. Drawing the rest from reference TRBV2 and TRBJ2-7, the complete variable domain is EPEVTQTPSHQVTQMGQEVILRCVPISNHLYFYWYRQILGQKVEFLVSFYNNEISEKSEIFDDQFSVERPDGSNFTLKIRSTKLEDSAMYFCASRLAGSYEQYFGPGTRLTVT.

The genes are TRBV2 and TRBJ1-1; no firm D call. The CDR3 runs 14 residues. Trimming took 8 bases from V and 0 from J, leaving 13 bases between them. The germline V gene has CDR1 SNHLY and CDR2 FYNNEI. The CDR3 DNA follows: TGTGCCAGCGCCCCGGGGAGTATGAACACTGAAGCTTTCTTT. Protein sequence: CASAPGSMNTEAFF.

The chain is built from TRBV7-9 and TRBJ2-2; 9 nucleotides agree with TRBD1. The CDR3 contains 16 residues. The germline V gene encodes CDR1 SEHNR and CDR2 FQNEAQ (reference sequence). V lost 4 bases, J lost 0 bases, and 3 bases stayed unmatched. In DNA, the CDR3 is TGTGCCAGCAGCTGGGGGACAGGGACGAACACCGGGGAGCTGTTTTTT. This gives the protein CASSWGTGTNTGELFF. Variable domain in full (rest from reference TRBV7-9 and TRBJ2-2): DTGVSQNPRHKITKRGQNVTFRCDPISEHNRLYWYRQTLGQGPEFLTYFQNEAQLEKSRLLSDRFSAERPKGSFSTLEIQRTEQGDSAMYLCASSWGTGTNTGELFFGEGSRLTVL.

CDR3: CASSPEWNTIYF. CDR3 coding DNA: TGCGCCAGCTCACCGGAGTGGAACACCATATATTTT. The chain couples TRBV4-1 to TRBJ1-3; D remains ambiguous. The CDR3 totals 12 residues. V was pared by 8 bases and J by 7 bases, with 12 bases between. Germline-derived CDR1 and CDR2 are MGHRA and YSYEKL.

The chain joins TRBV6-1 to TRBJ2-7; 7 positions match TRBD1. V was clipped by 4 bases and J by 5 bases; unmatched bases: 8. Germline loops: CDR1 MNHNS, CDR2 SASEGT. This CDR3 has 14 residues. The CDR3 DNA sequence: TGTGCCAGCAGTGGACAACAGGGGTTCCACGAGCAGTACTTC. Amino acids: CASSGQQGFHEQYF.

CDR3 region: CASRDRSYEQYF. The CDR3 coding sequence is TGTGCCAGCCGGGACCGATCCTACGAGCAGTACTTC. The chain links TRBV6-6 to TRBJ2-7; D could derive from TRBD1 or TRBD2 (5 bases each). V lost 8 bases and J 1 base, leaving 9 bases between the germline ends. The CDR3 loop spans 12 amino acids. Germline V gives CDR1 MNHNY, CDR2 SVGAGI (reference sequence).